These 19 T cell receptor beta chains came from one sample sequenced in a study of control samples from healthy donors and cancer patients. The repertoire was sequenced with immunoSEQ multiplex PCR; TCRdb's copy has only in-frame clones and lacks some. The data show over 90,000 clones, around 89% seen once. The sequenced sample was PBMCs. The receptors were gathered from a man between 60 and 70 years old with lung cancer.

The chain recombines TRBV7-8 with TRBJ1-4, with TRBD1 matching 9 bases. Germline CDR1 SGHVS, CDR2 FQNEAQ. This CDR3 is 15 amino acids long. The V gene end was trimmed by 0 bases and the J gene end by 8 bases; junction bases not matched to a gene: 4. The CDR3: CASSLAGTGREKLFF. The CDR3, as DNA: TGTGCCAGCAGCTTAGCGGGGACAGGGAGGGAAAAACTGTTTTTT.

The chain carries TRBV5-1 and TRBJ1-4, with D possibly being TRBD1 (6 bases). Trimming took 0 bases from V and 8 from J, leaving 14 bases between them. The CDR3 runs to 15 residues. The germline CDR1 and CDR2 sequences are SGHRS and YFSETQ. CDR3 sequence: CASSLGGLSFEKLFF. CDR3 nucleotide sequence: TGCGCCAGCAGCTTGGGGGGGCTAAGTTTCGAAAAACTGTTTTTT. Full variable domain (outside the CDR3, taken from reference TRBV5-1 and TRBJ1-4): KAGVTQTPRYLIKTRGQQVTLSCSPISGHRSVSWYQQTPGQGLQFLFEYFSETQRNKGNFPGRFSGRQFSNSRSEMNVSTLELGDSALYLCASSLGGLSFEKLFFGSGTQLSVL.

The chain employs TRBV6-1 and TRBJ1-2, with a possible D match to TRBD1 (5 bases). This CDR3 region has 16 residues. V was pared by 2 bases and J by 3 bases, with 16 bases between. Germline lookup yields CDR1 MNHNS and CDR2 SASEGT. The CDR3 DNA reads TGTGCCAGCAGTGAATATAGGGGCGCCAGAGACTATGGCTACACCTTC. Translated, it gives CASSEYRGARDYGYTF.

This chain links TRBV7-9 with TRBJ2-7, with 8 nucleotides matching TRBD1. The length of the CDR3 is 14 residues. Germline V CDR1 and CDR2: SEHNR, FQNEAQ (reference sequence). V gave up 5 bases and J gave up 2 bases; unmatched junction bases: 5. This chain's CDR3 is CASSPTGQAYEQYF. CDR3 DNA: TGTGCCAGCAGCCCAACGGGACAGGCCTACGAGCAGTACTTC.

This chain uses TRBV5-1 with TRBJ2-5; unclear D gene. The length of the CDR3 is 14 residues. Germline V CDR1 and CDR2: SGHRS, YFSETQ. The ends were cut back, 0 bases at V and 4 bases at J, with 10 bases in the middle. Here the CDR3 reads CASSLGYSAETQYF. CDR3 bases: TGCGCCAGCAGCTTGGGGTACTCAGCAGAGACCCAGTACTTC.

The chain uses TRBV7-3 and TRBJ1-2; 9 bases map to TRBD1. V was pared by 5 bases and J by 5 bases, with 6 bases of the junction left unmatched. This CDR3 is 14 amino acids long. CDR1 and CDR2 (germline): SGHTA, FQGTGA. The CDR3 sequence: CASSPGTGRYGYTF. In nucleotides, the CDR3 is TGTGCCAGCAGCCCCGGGACAGGGAGGTATGGCTACACCTTC.

This chain connects TRBV3-1 (or the pseudogene TRBV3-2) to TRBJ2-3; unclear D gene. Germline V CDR1 and CDR2: LGHDT, YNNKEL (reference sequence). The CDR3 runs 12 residues. Trimming left V 5 bases short and J 0 bases short, with 3 bases between. The CDR3 DNA follows: TGTGCCAGCAGCTTCAGCACAGATACGCAGTATTTT. This translates into CASSFSTDTQYF.

The chain joins TRBV20-1 to TRBJ1-1; 7 bases match TRBD1. The J segment lost 5 bases and the V segment lost 3 bases, leaving 9 bases of the junction unmatched. Germline lookup yields CDR1 DFQATT and CDR2 SNEGSKA (reference sequence). There are 14 residues in the CDR3. CDR3 sequence: CSASIQGSRTEAFF. The CDR3, as DNA: TGCAGTGCTAGTATACAGGGGAGTAGAACTGAAGCTTTCTTT.

The rearrangement joins TRBV12-2 to TRBJ2-7; the table's D gene call, TRBD2, was not cross checked with the DNA. TRBV12-2 is termed a pseudogene. This CDR3 contains 16 residues. The CDR3 DNA reads TGTGCAAGTCGCATCTCACAACTAGCATACATCTACGAGCAGTACGTC. Translating it yields CASRISQLAYIYEQYV.

This sequence joins TRBV29-1 and TRBJ1-6; D unclear. The CDR3 runs 13 residues. In germline, CDR1 is SQVTM, CDR2 ANQGSEA. Trimming stripped 4 bases from V and 0 bases from J, with 4 bases between. This chain's CDR3 is CSVGDSYNSPLHF. The CDR3 bases are TGCAGCGTTGGAGACTCCTATAATTCACCCCTCCACTTT.

This chain uses TRBV6-5 with TRBJ2-3; maybe TRBD2 (7 bases). Germline CDR1 and CDR2: MNHEY and SVGAGI. There are 16 residues in the CDR3. Trimming cost V 2 bases and J 5 bases, with 17 bases left between them. CDR3 nucleotide sequence: TGTGCCAGCAGTTACAGCTTCGGGGGGCCGGGAGATACGCAGTATTTT. It translates to CASSYSFGGPGDTQYF.

CDR3 nucleotide sequence: TGTGCCTGGCGACAGGGAATTAATCAGCCCCAGCATTTT. Translated, it gives CAWRQGINQPQHF. The chain is built from TRBV30 and TRBJ1-5, with 7 positions matching TRBD1. Germline V gene lookup returns CDR1 GTSNPN and CDR2 SVGIG (reference sequence). With 5 bases clipped from V and 4 bases from J, the junction kept 5 bases outside the gene matches. This CDR3 is built from 13 residues.

This chain links TRBV19 with TRBJ2-5, with 8 bases matching TRBD1. Germline V gives CDR1 LNHDA, CDR2 SQIVND (reference sequence). The CDR3 runs to 14 residues. Unmatched junction bases numbered 7, after V lost 6 bases and J lost 4 bases. CDR3 residues: CASSKSGGRETQYF. The CDR3 nucleotides read TGTGCCAGTAGCAAATCAGGGGGCAGAGAGACCCAGTACTTC.

J is TRBJ1-1 and V is TRBV7-9, with D perhaps matching TRBD1 (6 bases). Germline CDR1 SEHNR, CDR2 FQNEAQ (reference sequence). The CDR3 covers 13 residues. V was shortened by 7 bases and J by 4 bases, with 13 bases between the two germline ends. CDR3: CASNTEGGTEAFF. DNA for the CDR3: TGTGCCAGCAACACGGAAGGGGGCACTGAAGCTTTCTTT.

This rearrangement joins TRBV5-4 to TRBJ2-1; no definite D call. CDR1 and CDR2 from the germline V gene are SGHNT and YYREEE (reference sequence). V was pared by 2 bases and J by 3 bases, with 0 bases between. The CDR3 extends over 11 amino acids. The CDR3 coding sequence is TGTGCCAGCAGCTTCTACAATGAGCAGTTCTTC. Its translation is CASSFYNEQFF.

V is TRBV3-1 (or the pseudogene TRBV3-2) and J is TRBJ2-2, with D possibly being TRBD2 (6 bases). This CDR3 has 13 amino acids. V shed 6 bases and J shed 4 bases, with 9 bases lying between them. CDR1 LGHDT and CDR2 YNNKEL come from the germline V gene (reference sequence). The chain's CDR3 is CASRDYITGELFF. CDR3 nucleotide sequence: TGTGCCAGCAGGGACTATATCACCGGGGAGCTGTTTTTT.

This chain uses TRBV2 with TRBJ1-5; D perhaps matches TRBD1 (6 bases). V was cut by 6 bases and J by 6 bases, with 15 bases left in between. This CDR3 has 14 amino acids. Germline CDR1 reads SNHLY; CDR2 reads FYNNEI. The CDR3 bases are TGTGCCAGCAGGTGGGGGGGGGCAACTCAGCCCCAGCATTTT. Translated: CASRWGGATQPQHF.

J is TRBJ2-7 and V is TRBV6-5; 7 bases agree with TRBD1. The CDR3 loop spans 13 amino acids. Germline CDR1 reads MNHEY; CDR2 reads SVGAGI. V was clipped by 7 bases and J by 5 bases; unmatched bases: 8. The CDR3: CASIRPDRDEQYF. Here the CDR3 DNA reads TGTGCCAGCATTCGACCAGACAGGGACGAGCAGTACTTC.

The chain has TRBV18 and TRBJ2-7, with a possible D match to TRBD1 (5 bases). V lost 1 base and J 2 bases, leaving 12 bases between the germline ends. The CDR3 has 15 amino acids. Germline V gene sequence: CDR1 KGHSH, CDR2 LQKENI. CDR3 protein: CASSPHTGPTYEQYV. CDR3 coding DNA: TGTGCCAGCTCACCACATACAGGACCTACCTACGAGCAGTACGTC.